This passage covers 17 T cell receptor beta chains from one sample sequenced in a study of CD8 T cells in Susac syndrome. cDNA came from about 0.5 to 1 ug RNA primed by random hexamers. TCRdb independently ran MiXCR on the immunoSEQ multiplex PCR reads; one entry per CDR3 protein. The sample has 150,000 to 200,000 distinct CDR3 sequences, 90% to 95% seen once. The sequenced sample was CD4+ T cells from PBMCs. Receptor source: a human donor with Susac syndrome.

The J gene is TRBJ1-2, the V gene TRBV20-1, with unresolved D. The CDR3 is 12 residues long. Germline CDR1 and CDR2: DFQATT and SNEGSKA (reference sequence). The V end lost 3 bases, the J end lost 2 bases, and 7 bases lay between the germline ends. The CDR3 region is CSASPTNYGYTF. In nucleotides, the CDR3 is TGCAGTGCTAGCCCTACGAACTATGGCTACACCTTC.

The chain uses TRBV7-2 and TRBJ2-7; unclear D gene. The CDR3 extends over 15 amino acids. Trimming stripped 5 bases from V and 5 bases from J, with 19 bases between. Germline lookup yields CDR1 SGHTA and CDR2 FQGNSA. The CDR3: CASSLGPTRVHEQYF. CDR3 DNA: TGTGCCAGCAGCCTAGGACCTACTCGGGTCCACGAGCAGTACTTC.

The DNA of the CDR3 is TGTGCCAGCTCACCCCCCGAAGGACAGGGCGCGCGTACGCAGTATTTT. This gives the protein CASSPPEGQGARTQYF. The V gene is TRBV18, the J gene TRBJ2-3, with 8 nucleotides matching TRBD1. J was trimmed by 8 bases and V by 3 bases; bases with no gene match: 13. This CDR3 is built from 16 residues. Germline V gene sequence: CDR1 KGHSH, CDR2 LQKENI.

The V call is TRBV9, the J call TRBJ1-6; D might be TRBD1 (5 bases). V lost 6 bases, J lost 6 bases, and 16 bases lay in between. The CDR3 is 15 residues long. Per the germline V gene, CDR1 is SGDLS and CDR2 is YYNGEE. The CDR3 sequence: CASTPTGTANSPLHF. CDR3 DNA sequence: TGTGCCAGCACCCCAACCGGGACGGCTAATTCACCCCTCCACTTT.

The J gene is TRBJ1-3, the V gene TRBV4-1; 7 bases map to TRBD1. Germline V gene data show CDR1 as MGHRA and CDR2 as YSYEKL. This CDR3 spans 18 amino acids. Trimming removed 4 bases from V and 0 bases from J; junction bases left unmatched: 12. In nucleotides, the CDR3 is TGCGCCAGCAGCCGGGTGCCGGGACAGAGACGCTCTGGAAACACCATATATTTT. It is translated as CASSRVPGQRRSGNTIYF.

The V and J genes are TRBV7-2 and TRBJ1-5, with D unresolved. The CDR3 covers 13 residues. From germline, CDR1 is SGHTA and CDR2 FQGNSA. V lost 0 bases and J lost 5, with 5 bases in between. CDR3 coding DNA: TGTGCCAGCAGCTTAGCATCGGATCAGCCCCAGCATTTT. Encoded protein: CASSLASDQPQHF.

The chain combines TRBV28 with TRBJ2-5; 7 bases are a match to TRBD2. The CDR3 spans 13 residues. Germline V lookup: CDR1 MDHEN, CDR2 SYDVKM. With 8 bases clipped from V and 5 bases from J, the junction kept 8 bases outside the gene matches. As DNA, the CDR3 is TGTGCCAGCCGAAAGACTAGCAGGGAGACCCAGTACTTC. It codes for CASRKTSRETQYF.

The chain recombines TRBV25-1 with TRBJ1-2; TRBD1 might be the D (5 bases). This CDR3 comprises 12 residues. Germline V gene sequence: CDR1 MGHDK, CDR2 SYGVNS. The V gene lost 3 bases and the J gene lost 8 bases, with 10 bases spanning the gap. CDR3 region: CASSDFQGGYTF. CDR3 nucleotides: TGTGCCAGCAGTGACTTTCAGGGCGGCTACACCTTC.

The rearrangement uses TRBV24-1 and TRBJ1-1; D gene ambiguous. In germline, CDR1 is KGHDR, CDR2 SFDVKD. CDR3 size: 13 residues. Trimming stripped 1 base from V and 1 base from J, with 3 bases between. CDR3 coding DNA: TGTGCCACCAGTGATTTAAAGAACACTGAAGCTTTCTTT. Translated: CATSDLKNTEAFF.

Only a few counts were recorded for this clonotype. The chain employs TRBV20-1 and TRBJ2-2, with D unresolved. The CDR3 runs 13 residues. The V gene lost 1 base and the J gene lost 0 bases, with 3 bases spanning the gap. Germline V gene sequence: CDR1 DFQATT, CDR2 SNEGSKA (reference sequence). The CDR3 DNA sequence: TGCAGTGCTAGAGTCCCGAACACCGGGGAGCTGTTTTTT. This encodes CSARVPNTGELFF.

CDR3 in amino acids: CASRPGTSAGELFF. The DNA of the CDR3 is TGTGCCAGCAGACCCGGGACGAGTGCCGGGGAGCTGTTTTTT. The chain employs TRBV2 and TRBJ2-2; D is perhaps TRBD1 or TRBD2 (5 bases each). CDR1 SNHLY and CDR2 FYNNEI come from the germline V gene. Trimming took 6 bases from V and 6 from J, leaving 14 bases between them. The CDR3 covers 14 residues.

J is TRBJ2-1 and V is TRBV7-2, with TRBD1 matching 7 bases. Germline-derived CDR1 and CDR2 are SGHTA and FQGNSA. V lost 7 bases and J lost 0; bases outside the gene matches: 9. The CDR3 sequence is 16 residues long. The CDR3 loop reads CASKTGQLSSYNEQFF. DNA of the CDR3: TGTGCCAGCAAAACGGGACAGCTTAGCTCCTACAATGAGCAGTTCTTC.

The rearrangement joins TRBV3-1 to TRBJ2-3; D uncertain. Germline assignment: CDR1 LGHDT and CDR2 YNNKEL (reference sequence). V was trimmed by 6 bases and J by 3 bases, leaving 4 bases between them. CDR3 length: 11 amino acids. CDR3 region: CASRETDTQYF. The CDR3 DNA is TGTGCCAGCAGGGAGACAGATACGCAGTATTTT.

The chain has TRBV3-1 and TRBJ2-4; D perhaps matches TRBD2 (6 bases). The CDR3 is 14 amino acids. The germline V gene has CDR1 LGHDT and CDR2 YNNKEL (reference sequence). The V gene lost 0 bases and the J gene lost 5 bases, with 8 bases spanning the gap. CDR3 nucleotide sequence: TGTGCCAGCAGCCAAGATTGGGGGGAAAACATTCAGTACTTC. Encoded protein: CASSQDWGENIQYF.

The chain uses TRBV5-1 and TRBJ1-1; TRBD1 aligns across 8 bases. With 4 bases clipped from V and 3 bases from J, the junction kept 8 bases outside the gene matches. The CDR3 length is 15 residues. Germline values: CDR1 SGHRS, CDR2 YFSETQ. The CDR3 region is CASSQLTGADTEAFF. As DNA, the CDR3 is TGCGCCAGCAGCCAGCTGACAGGGGCGGACACTGAAGCTTTCTTT.

The chain employs TRBV5-6 and TRBJ1-2; D unresolved. Trimming stripped 1 base from V and 7 bases from J, with 14 bases between. CDR1 is SGHDT and CDR2 is YYEEEE in the germline V gene. This CDR3 spans 14 amino acids. DNA of the CDR3: TGTGCCAGCAGCTTGCTAACTCTGCCGGCTGGCTACACCTTC. It is translated as CASSLLTLPAGYTF.

The genes are TRBV19 and TRBJ1-2, with no clear D. Trimming left V 5 bases short and J 8 bases short, with 12 bases between. The germline gives CDR1 LNHDA, CDR2 SQIVND (reference sequence). The CDR3 sequence is 12 residues long. Here the CDR3 reads CASSPRSGGYTF. The CDR3 DNA follows: TGTGCCAGTAGTCCCCGGTCTGGAGGCTACACCTTC.